Listed below are T cell receptor beta chains from one sample, sequenced in a study of shared clonotypes between healthy human individuals. TCRdb keeps only in-frame clones here, not all; method: immunoSEQ multiplex PCR. The table shows fewer than 1.6 million clones, with around 98.5% occurring only once. Sequencing was done on a sample of naive CD4+ T cells sorted from blood. The receptors were gathered from a man aged 25 to 45 in good health. Both conserved end residues are part of each CDR3. Fields, in order: D gene, V gene, J gene, CDR3 protein, CDR3 DNA. A D gene is named only where the DNA matches it firmly.

D gene: .
V gene: TRBV7-8
J gene: TRBJ1-5
CDR3 protein: CASSSLPGSNQPQHF
CDR3 DNA: TGTGCCAGCAGCTCCCTTCCGGGTAGCAATCAGCCCCAGCATTTT

D gene: .
V gene: TRBV11-2
J gene: TRBJ2-7
CDR3 protein: CASSALRSRNTYEQYF
CDR3 DNA: TGTGCCAGCAGCGCCCTCCGGAGCCGGAATACCTACGAGCAGTACTTC

D gene: TRBD1
V gene: TRBV2
J gene: TRBJ1-2
CDR3 protein: CASQDPGTAYGYTF
CDR3 DNA: TGTGCCAGCCAAGACCCTGGGACAGCCTATGGCTACACCTTC

D gene: .
V gene: TRBV6-1
J gene: TRBJ2-1
CDR3 protein: CASRTHQGLANEQFF
CDR3 DNA: TGTGCCAGCAGGACCCACCAGGGGCTAGCGAATGAGCAGTTCTTC

D gene: TRBD1
V gene: TRBV19
J gene: TRBJ2-1
CDR3 protein: CASSARQGAGINEQFF
CDR3 DNA: TGTGCCAGTAGTGCCCGACAGGGGGCGGGAATCAATGAGCAGTTCTTC

D gene: TRBD1
V gene: TRBV28
J gene: TRBJ2-3
CDR3 protein: CASSFGQGRTDTQYF
CDR3 DNA: TGTGCCAGCAGTTTTGGACAGGGGCGTACAGATACGCAGTATTTT

D gene: TRBD2
V gene: TRBV14
J gene: TRBJ2-1
CDR3 protein: CASSPELAGFPQGEQFF
CDR3 DNA: TGTGCCAGCAGCCCGGAACTAGCGGGATTCCCCCAGGGGGAGCAGTTCTTC

D gene: .
V gene: TRBV4-3
J gene: TRBJ2-5
CDR3 protein: CASSQVNAYQETQYF
CDR3 DNA: TGCGCCAGCAGCCAAGTCAATGCGTACCAAGAGACCCAGTACTTC

D gene: TRBD1
V gene: TRBV29-1
J gene: TRBJ1-4
CDR3 protein: CSVQQGGELFF
CDR3 DNA: TGCAGCGTTCAACAGGGGGGGGAACTGTTTTTT

D gene: .
V gene: TRBV27
J gene: TRBJ2-5
CDR3 protein: CASSDSWYQETQYF
CDR3 DNA: TGTGCCAGCAGTGATAGTTGGTACCAAGAGACCCAGTACTTC

D gene: TRBD1
V gene: TRBV5-5
J gene: TRBJ1-1
CDR3 protein: CASSVTGASGTEAFF
CDR3 DNA: TGTGCCAGCAGCGTCACAGGGGCGAGTGGGACTGAAGCTTTCTTT

D gene: .
V gene: TRBV10-3
J gene: TRBJ2-7
CDR3 protein: CAISVRRAGKEYEQYF
CDR3 DNA: TGTGCCATCAGTGTCCGGCGGGCAGGGAAGGAATACGAGCAGTACTTC

D gene: .
V gene: TRBV4-1
J gene: TRBJ2-6
CDR3 protein: CASSQVFKDRGANVLTF
CDR3 DNA: TGCGCCAGCAGCCAAGTGTTTAAGGACCGAGGGGCCAACGTCCTGACTTTC

D gene: .
V gene: TRBV7-7
J gene: TRBJ2-5
CDR3 protein: CASKGPGETQYF
CDR3 DNA: TGTGCTAGCAAGGGACCCGGCGAGACCCAGTACTTC

D gene: .
V gene: TRBV6-6
J gene: TRBJ2-7
CDR3 protein: CASSTTGTPVSYEQYF
CDR3 DNA: TGTGCCAGCAGTACGACCGGGACACCCGTATCCTACGAGCAGTACTTC

D gene: TRBD1
V gene: TRBV27
J gene: TRBJ2-5
CDR3 protein: CASSPQPGTGGVKTQYF
CDR3 DNA: TGTGCCAGCAGCCCTCAACCCGGGACAGGGGGCGTTAAAACCCAGTACTTC

D gene: TRBD1
V gene: TRBV6-1
J gene: TRBJ2-7
CDR3 protein: CASGGTGGTYEQYF
CDR3 DNA: TGTGCCAGCGGCGGGACAGGCGGAACCTACGAGCAGTACTTC

D gene: .
V gene: TRBV7-9
J gene: TRBJ2-7
CDR3 protein: CASSSWTATSEQYF
CDR3 DNA: TGTGCCAGCAGCTCTTGGACAGCCACGAGCGAGCAGTACTTC

D gene: .
V gene: TRBV29-1
J gene: TRBJ2-7
CDR3 protein: CSVGTLYEQYF
CDR3 DNA: TGCAGCGTTGGGACCTTGTACGAGCAGTACTTC

D gene: .
V gene: TRBV28
J gene: TRBJ2-7
CDR3 protein: CASSEGLGYEQYF
CDR3 DNA: TGTGCCAGCAGTGAGGGTCTAGGGTACGAGCAGTACTTC